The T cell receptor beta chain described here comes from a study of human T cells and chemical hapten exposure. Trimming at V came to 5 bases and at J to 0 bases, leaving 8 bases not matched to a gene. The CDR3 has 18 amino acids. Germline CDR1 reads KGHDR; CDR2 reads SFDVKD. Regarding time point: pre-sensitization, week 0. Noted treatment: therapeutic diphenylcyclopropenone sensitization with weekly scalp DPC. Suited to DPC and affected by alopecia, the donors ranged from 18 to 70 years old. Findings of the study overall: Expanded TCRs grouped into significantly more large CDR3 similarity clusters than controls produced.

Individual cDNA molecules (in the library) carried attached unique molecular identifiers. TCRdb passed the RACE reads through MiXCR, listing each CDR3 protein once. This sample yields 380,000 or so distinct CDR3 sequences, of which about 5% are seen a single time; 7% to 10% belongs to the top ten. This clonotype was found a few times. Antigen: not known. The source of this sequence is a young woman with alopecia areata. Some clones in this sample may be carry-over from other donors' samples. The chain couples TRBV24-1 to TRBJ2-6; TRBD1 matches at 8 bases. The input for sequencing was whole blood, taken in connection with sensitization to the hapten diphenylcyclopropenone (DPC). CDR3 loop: CATSGITGGFSGANVLTF. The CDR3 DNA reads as TGTGCCACCAGTGGTATTACAGGGGGATTCTCTGGGGCCAACGTCCTGACTTTC.